These 29 T cell receptor beta chains share one sample of origin, sequenced in a study of T cell changes during pregnancy in multiple sclerosis. Clones were read by immunoSEQ multiplex PCR, and TCRdb kept only the in-frame ones, dropping some. Found here are tens of thousands of clones, about nine tenths of them singletons; the top ten hold about 2%. The source was peripheral blood, collected in the first trimester of pregnancy. All receptors derive from a female donor with multiple sclerosis, enrolled in a pregnancy study.

The chain links TRBV30 to TRBJ2-1; 9 bases align to TRBD2. Germline values: CDR1 GTSNPN, CDR2 SVGIG (reference sequence). The CDR3 has 16 residues. Unmatched junction bases numbered 12, after V lost 4 bases and J lost 5 bases. CDR3 sequence: CAWKRGGRVVNNEQFF. Written as DNA, the CDR3 is TGTGCCTGGAAAAGGGGCGGGAGGGTGGTTAACAATGAGCAGTTCTTC.

The CDR3 nucleotides are TGTGCCAGCAGCTTTGACAGGAGCTCCTACAATGAGCAGTTCTTC. It is translated as CASSFDRSSYNEQFF. This chain uses TRBV7-6 with TRBJ2-1; the D gene is possibly TRBD1 (6 bases). Germline assignment: CDR1 SGHVS and CDR2 FNYEAQ. The CDR3 consists of 15 residues. V lost 3 bases to trimming and J lost 0 bases, with 9 bases between them.

The chain combines TRBV6-7 with TRBJ1-4; the match to TRBD1 covers 9 bases. TRBV6-7 is labeled an ORF, and its function is uncertain. The CDR3 consists of 18 residues. J lost 3 bases, V lost 2 bases, and 10 bases had no gene match. The CDR3 nucleotides are TGTGCCAGCAGTTACCCAAGGACAGGGGCCTTGCCTAATGAAAAACTGTTTTTT. Translated: CASSYPRTGALPNEKLFF.

This sequence joins TRBV5-6 and TRBJ2-7; 13 nucleotides match TRBD2. Per germline, CDR1 SGHDT and CDR2 YYEEEE. V was clipped by 1 base and J by 4 bases; unmatched bases: 8. This CDR3 region has 17 residues. CDR3 region: CASSLRRLGLAGYEQYF. The CDR3 DNA sequence: TGTGCCAGCAGCTTGAGGAGGCTGGGACTAGCGGGGTACGAGCAGTACTTC.

The chain employs TRBV28 and TRBJ1-6; 7 bases align to TRBD1. Germline V gene sequence: CDR1 MDHEN, CDR2 SYDVKM. The CDR3 sequence is 15 residues long. The junction had 5 bases not matched to a gene; V was cut back by 2 bases and J by 7 bases. The CDR3 reads CASSLDRAGNSPLHF. CDR3 nucleotide sequence: TGTGCCAGCAGTTTAGACAGGGCCGGAAATTCACCCCTCCACTTT.

The V and J genes are TRBV10-2 and TRBJ2-3; TRBD2 matches at 7 bases. The CDR3 sequence is 16 residues long. In germline, CDR1 is WSHSY, CDR2 SAAADI. V gave up 0 bases and J gave up 0 bases; unmatched junction bases: 3. DNA for the CDR3: TGCGCCAGCAGTGAGTCCGGGGGGTCTAGCACAGATACGCAGTATTTT. This encodes CASSESGGSSTDTQYF.

The chain uses TRBV12-2 and TRBJ1-5. TRBV12-2 is designated a pseudogene. The CDR3 spans 11 residues. The CDR3 protein is CASRLVWPQHF. CDR3 in DNA: TGTGCAAGTCGCTTAGTCTGGCCCCAGCATTTT.

The J gene is TRBJ2-1, the V gene TRBV5-1, with TRBD2 identical over 7 bases. Germline lookup yields CDR1 SGHRS and CDR2 YFSETQ. V gave up 0 bases and J gave up 0 bases; unmatched junction bases: 9. This CDR3 contains 18 residues. As DNA, the CDR3 is TGCGCCAGCAGCTTGGAGGGTACCGGGACTACCTCCTACAATGAGCAGTTCTTC. This encodes CASSLEGTGTTSYNEQFF.

The gene calls are TRBV7-9 and TRBJ1-2; the match to TRBD1 covers 8 bases. The CDR3 spans 14 residues. Germline V lookup: CDR1 SEHNR, CDR2 FQNEAQ (reference sequence). V shed 5 bases, J shed 2 bases, and the junction held 4 bases outside the gene matches. In DNA, the CDR3 is TGTGCCAGCAGCCCGACAGGGGCCAACTATGGCTACACCTTC. Its protein product is CASSPTGANYGYTF.

The V gene is TRBV6-6, the J gene TRBJ1-1, with D tentatively TRBD1 (5 bases). Trimming shortened V by 6 bases and J by 0 bases, and 17 bases separated the two germline ends. Germline V CDR1 and CDR2: MNHNY, SVGAGI (reference sequence). The CDR3 spans 16 residues. CDR3 loop: CASRPPQGRMNTEAFF. DNA for the CDR3: TGTGCCAGCAGACCCCCGCAGGGAAGGATGAACACTGAAGCTTTCTTT.

V gene TRBV9 combines with J gene TRBJ2-3; 10 bases map to TRBD2. With 3 bases clipped from V and 0 bases from J, the junction kept 1 base outside the gene matches. The germline CDR1 and CDR2 sequences are SGDLS and YYNGEE. The CDR3 contains 15 residues. CDR3 nucleotides: TGTGCCAGCAGCGAGCGGGGGGGTAGCACAGATACGCAGTATTTT. It yields the protein CASSERGGSTDTQYF.

J is TRBJ2-5 and V is TRBV28; the match to TRBD1 covers 7 bases. The V gene end was trimmed by 8 bases and the J gene end by 8 bases; junction bases not matched to a gene: 11. CDR3 size: 13 residues. In germline, CDR1 is MDHEN, CDR2 SYDVKM. In DNA form, the CDR3 reads TGTGCCAGCGGGACAGCCGCATCTAGCACCCAGTACTTC. This gives the protein CASGTAASSTQYF.

In its sample, this clone was seen once. The V and J genes are TRBV4-1 and TRBJ2-6; D unresolved. CDR1 and CDR2 (germline): MGHRA, YSYEKL. Trimming took off 4 bases at V and 1 base at J, with 14 bases between the two ends. CDR3 length equals 17 residues. CDR3 coding DNA: TGCGCCAGCAGCCTTTCCAGTGTGCCATCTGGGGCCAACGTCCTGACTTTC. It specifies CASSLSSVPSGANVLTF.

The chain recombines TRBV15 with TRBJ2-7, with TRBD1 matching over 8 bases. Trimming at V came to 2 bases and at J to 0 bases, leaving 6 bases not matched to a gene. This CDR3 spans 16 amino acids. From germline, CDR1 is LNHNV and CDR2 YYDKDF (reference sequence). CDR3 bases: TGTGCCACCAGCAGACCGGGACAGGCAAGCTCCTACGAGCAGTACTTC. Translation: CATSRPGQASSYEQYF.

The rearrangement joins TRBV2 to TRBJ1-3, with D maybe TRBD1 (6 bases). V lost 6 bases and J lost 5, with 17 bases in between. The germline V gene has CDR1 SNHLY and CDR2 FYNNEI. The CDR3 sequence is 15 residues long. CDR3 in amino acids: CASRARGFTRNTIYF. DNA of the CDR3: TGTGCCAGCAGAGCAAGGGGGTTCACGAGAAACACCATATATTTT.

This clone was observed a single time. V is TRBV9 and J is TRBJ2-5, with 8 bases identical to TRBD2. With V trimmed by 0 bases and J by 1 base, 5 bases remained unmatched. The CDR3 is 16 amino acids. CDR1 and CDR2 (germline): SGDLS, YYNGEE. The CDR3 region is CASSVGHLAGQETQYF. Here the CDR3 DNA reads TGTGCCAGCAGCGTAGGACATCTAGCGGGCCAAGAGACCCAGTACTTC.

The gene calls are TRBV7-9 and TRBJ2-1; a weak D match, TRBD2 (5 bases). The V and J ends lost 2 bases and 0 bases respectively, with 11 bases between them. Germline CDR1 and CDR2: SEHNR and FQNEAQ (reference sequence). The CDR3 covers 16 residues. The CDR3 DNA reads as TGTGCCAGCAGCTTATTGAAAGGGAGCTCCTACAATGAGCAGTTCTTC. Amino acid sequence: CASSLLKGSSYNEQFF.

This clone has just one count. V is TRBV28 and J is TRBJ1-1, with D tentatively TRBD1 (5 bases). Germline-derived CDR1 and CDR2 are MDHEN and SYDVKM. V shed 3 bases and J shed 5 bases, with 13 bases lying between them. The CDR3 is 14 amino acids. The CDR3 here is CASSLAREATEAFF. The CDR3 nucleotides are TGTGCCAGCAGTTTGGCCAGGGAAGCGACTGAAGCTTTCTTT.

This chain joins TRBV6-5 and TRBJ2-3, with 11 bases fitting TRBD1. Germline V CDR1 and CDR2: MNHEY, SVGAGI. The V segment lost 6 bases and the J segment 6 bases; nucleotides outside the gene matches: 5. There are 14 residues in the CDR3. CDR3 bases: TGTGCCAGCAGCTCGGGGACAGGGGGTGATACGCAGTATTTT. It codes for CASSSGTGGDTQYF.

The CDR3 sequence: CASSQQGANQPQHF. The CDR3 region has the DNA TGTGCCAGCAGTCAACAGGGGGCGAATCAGCCCCAGCATTTT. This chain joins TRBV6-1 and TRBJ1-5, with 9 bases lining up with TRBD1. The germline gives CDR1 MNHNS, CDR2 SASEGT. The CDR3 spans 14 residues. V lost 5 bases and J lost 4; bases outside the gene matches: 3.

As DNA, the CDR3 is TGTGCCAGTAGTATAACAGGGAATGAGCAGTTCTTC. Its translation is CASSITGNEQFF. The V gene is TRBV19, the J gene TRBJ2-1; TRBD1 might be the D (6 bases). This CDR3 contains 12 residues. Germline V gives CDR1 LNHDA, CDR2 SQIVND (reference sequence). Trimming took off 2 bases at V and 7 bases at J, with 6 bases between the two ends.

This chain connects TRBV7-2 to TRBJ1-4; the D gene is possibly TRBD1 (5 bases). The CDR3 spans 15 residues. The germline V and J ends were trimmed by 9 bases and 7 bases, with 21 bases remaining between them. Germline V lookup: CDR1 SGHTA, CDR2 FQGNSA. The CDR3 nucleotides are TGTGCCAGTACCCAGGGCGGGGGGATACGTGAAAAACTGTTTTTT. This translates into CASTQGGGIREKLFF. The full variable domain, in which reference TRBV7-2 and TRBJ1-4 provide the parts outside the CDR3, is GAGVSQSPSNKVTEKGKDVELRCDPISGHTALYWYRQSLGQGLEFLIYFQGNSAPDKSGLPSDRFSAERTGGSVSTLTIQRTQQEDSAVYLCASTQGGGIREKLFFGSGTQLSVL.

J is TRBJ2-5 and V is TRBV9, with 7 bases that match TRBD2. V lost 0 bases, J lost 4 bases, and 6 bases stayed unmatched. This CDR3 has 15 residues. CDR1 SGDLS and CDR2 YYNGEE come from the germline V gene. The CDR3, as DNA: TGTGCCAGCAGCGTAGCACTAGCGCAGGCAGAGACCCAGTACTTC. This codes for CASSVALAQAETQYF.

The J gene is TRBJ1-1, the V gene TRBV7-8; perhaps TRBD1 as D (6 bases). Trimming stripped 5 bases from V and 4 bases from J, with 14 bases between. CDR1 SGHVS and CDR2 FQNEAQ come from the germline V gene. The CDR3 spans 14 residues. The CDR3 nucleotides are TGTGCCAGCAGCCCGATGGGGGCAGGCACTGAAGCTTTCTTT. This codes for CASSPMGAGTEAFF.

This clone appeared once. The rearrangement links TRBV6-5 to TRBJ1-1; tentative D call: TRBD1 (6 bases). Trimming removed 8 bases at V and 0 bases at J, with 13 bases between. This CDR3 is built from 14 residues. The germline V gene has CDR1 MNHEY and CDR2 SVGAGI. CDR3 amino acids: CASARGGLNTEAFF. CDR3 nucleotide sequence: TGTGCCAGCGCGCGAGGGGGATTGAACACTGAAGCTTTCTTT.

This clone was counted once. The chain has TRBV6-5 and TRBJ2-1; 12 nucleotides match TRBD2. Trimming at V came to 2 bases and at J to 6 bases, leaving 2 bases not matched to a gene. The CDR3 is 15 amino acids. CDR1 is MNHEY, CDR2 SVGAGI, per germline. The CDR3 DNA reads TGTGCCAGCAGTTACGCTAGCGGGGGGGCCAATGAGCAGTTCTTC. It translates to CASSYASGGANEQFF.

This clone was observed a single time. The CDR3 spells CASTIRLAGDSEQFF. In DNA form, the CDR3 reads TGTGCCAGCACCATCAGACTAGCGGGAGACAGTGAGCAGTTCTTC. The chain recombines TRBV5-4 with TRBJ2-1; 12 bases line up with TRBD2. The CDR3 has 15 residues. The V segment lost 6 bases and the J segment 9 bases; nucleotides outside the gene matches: 10. From germline, CDR1 is SGHNT and CDR2 YYREEE (reference sequence). Full variable domain (outside the CDR3, taken from reference TRBV5-4 and TRBJ2-1): ETGVTQSPTHLIKTRGQQVTLRCSSQSGHNTVSWYQQALGQGPQFIFQYYREEENGRGNFPPRFSGLQFPNYSSELNVNALELDDSALYLCASTIRLAGDSEQFFGPGTRLTVL.

The chain uses TRBV9 and TRBJ1-6, with 7 nucleotides matching TRBD1. The CDR3 loop spans 17 amino acids. V was pared by 4 bases and J by 4 bases, with 11 bases of the junction left unmatched. Germline values: CDR1 SGDLS, CDR2 YYNGEE. The CDR3 reads CASSLDPTGMYNSPLHF. CDR3 sequence (DNA): TGTGCCAGCAGCTTAGATCCGACAGGGATGTATAATTCACCCCTCCACTTT.

The chain joins TRBV28 to TRBJ1-1; TRBD1 might be the D (6 bases). Germline V lookup: CDR1 MDHEN, CDR2 SYDVKM. The V end was cut by 5 bases, the J end by 8 bases, with 12 bases between. The CDR3 spans 12 residues. CDR3 DNA: TGTGCCAGCAGTGTAGATGACAGGGAAGCTTTCTTT. Protein: CASSVDDREAFF.